This T cell receptor beta chain was retrieved from a study of shared clonotypes between healthy human individuals. As concerns this clone: Antigen unknown.

The ends were cut back, 2 bases at V and 3 bases at J, with 14 bases in the middle. CDR1 and CDR2 from the germline V gene are MGHRA and YSYEKL. The CDR3 is made up of 16 amino acids. Study results and caveats: Naive subsets tended to show greater estimated richness than memory subsets. Investigators expected sequencing depth to affect clonotype sharing among donors. Clonotypes which were not shared had lower generation probabilities than clonotypes that all four donors shared.

Positive CCR7 selection of CD45RO-negative cells yielded the naive CD8 cells, and terminally differentiated effector memory CD45RA+ cells were excluded. Sequencing used immunoSEQ multiplex PCR; TCRdb keeps in-frame clones, though not all of them. Of about 2.1 million clones in the sample, 85% to 95% were seen once. The TCR sequence derives from a young man in good health. Some clones in this sample may be carry-over from other donors' samples. The chain combines TRBV4-1 with TRBJ2-1; the D gene is possibly TRBD1 (6 bases). The specimen sequenced was naive CD8+ T cells from PBMCs. The CDR3, as DNA: TGCGCCAGCAGCCAACAACTTAGGACAGTCTACAATGAGCAGTTCTTC. It translates to CASSQQLRTVYNEQFF.